This paragraph reports one T cell receptor beta chain. Its antigen is not yet known. The sample holds no much larger clone one base away, and base qualities are not on file. This specimen comes from a study of T cell repertoires in cytomegalovirus infection (dated by TCRdb to between 2019 and 2020). At the level of the whole study: Donor HLA type was relevant to the analysis, as public TCR beta signatures indicated carriage of CMV infection together with the matching HLA type. Overall study outcomes, separate from this receptor: Carriers of CMV infection plus the relevant HLA type were discriminated by the cumulative frequency of public TCR beta family members in the study cohort and in an independent approximately 400-donor cohort. In the ex vivo response, HLA-C-restricted CMV-specific TCR beta clonotypes were dominant, and in two of eight donors the single most frequent clonotype came from this HLA-C-restricted group.

The sequencing machine was an Illumina HiSeq 1500. TCRdb redid the processing of the public reads, applying fastp at Q25 and MiXCR, and retained in-frame beta chains. Here each entry gathers all rows of one CDR3 protein and keeps the most common genes and DNA. Counted in this sample were about 360,000 distinct CDR3 sequences; 15% to 20% of them appeared once. The ten largest account for 8.7% of the sample. The CDR3 spans 14 residues, from the cysteine through the phenylalanine. The kept DNA is CDR3 alone, 42 bases in frame from the first base. V sheds 6 bases and J sheds 0 bases, leaving 12 bases between their ends. The germline V gene gives CDR1 as SQVTM and CDR2 as ANQGSEA.

The V and J genes are TRBV29-1 and TRBJ2-1; the D gene assignment is perhaps TRBD1 or TRBD2, with each matching 6 bases. The clonotype originates from a human donor in good health (CMV status not recorded). Some clones in this sample may be carry-over from other donors' samples. The specimen was PBMCs. CDR3 region: CSVVQGGSYNEQFF. The DNA sequence reads TGCAGCGTGGTACAGGGAGGCTCCTACAATGAGCAGTTCTTC.